The 7 T cell receptor beta chains reported below all come from one sample, sequenced in a study of CDR3 diversity in severe acne. MiXCR was run by TCRdb on the PCR reads, yielding one entry per CDR3 protein. The sample contains roughly 100,000 distinct CDR3 sequences, around 56% of which appear only once. The sequencing sample was made of blood. These receptor sequences come from a male donor with acne.

This clonotype was observed a few times. The chain carries TRBV20-1 and TRBJ2-2, with 10 bases aligning to TRBD1. Losses at the gene ends were 1 base for V and 7 bases for J; bases not matched to a gene: 6. From germline, CDR1 is DFQATT and CDR2 SNEGSKA (reference sequence). This CDR3 has 15 residues. The CDR3: CSARGDRGYGGELFF. The CDR3 nucleotides are TGCAGTGCTAGAGGGGACAGGGGATACGGCGGGGAGCTGTTTTTT.

V and J are TRBV12-3 or TRBV12-4 and TRBJ1-3; 8 bases match TRBD1. The CDR3 loop spans 13 amino acids. V dropped 6 bases and J dropped 4; count of bases not matched to a gene: 2. CDR3 in amino acids: CASRQGGGNTIYF. The CDR3 nucleotides read TGTGCCAGCAGACAGGGGGGGGGAAACACCATATATTTT.

This clonotype is termed medium-sized. The CDR3 loop reads CSASYPGKRTTYEQYF. CDR3 nucleotides: TGCAGTGCATCATACCCCGGTAAGCGGACCACCTACGAGCAGTACTTC. This chain joins TRBV20-1 and TRBJ2-7, with a weak D call TRBD2 (5 bases). The CDR3 totals 16 residues. Per germline, CDR1 DFQATT and CDR2 SNEGSKA (reference sequence). V shed 6 bases and J shed 2 bases, with 23 bases lying between them.

V usage is TRBV20-1 and J usage is TRBJ2-5, with 9 bases aligning to TRBD1. The CDR3 is 13 amino acids. V was clipped by 6 bases and J by 2 bases; unmatched bases: 4. Germline-derived CDR1 and CDR2 are DFQATT and SNEGSKA (reference sequence). The CDR3 loop reads CSAGTGRQETQYF. CDR3 DNA sequence: TGCAGTGCAGGGACAGGGCGGCAAGAGACCCAGTACTTC.

The J gene is TRBJ1-5, the V gene TRBV18; 8 bases align to TRBD1. J lost 7 bases, V lost 5 bases, and 7 bases had no gene match. Germline V gene lookup returns CDR1 KGHSH and CDR2 LQKENI. The CDR3 has 14 residues. The CDR3 spells CASSSTGAGQPQHF. Written as DNA, the CDR3 is TGTGCCAGCTCATCGACAGGGGCTGGGCAGCCCCAGCATTTT.

In regard to this clonotype: One base away lies a much larger clone, so this may be a sequencing read error. This sequence joins TRBV2 and TRBJ1-2; the D is unclear. This CDR3 is built from 11 residues. Per the germline V gene, CDR1 is SNHLY and CDR2 is FYNNEI. CDR3 sequence (DNA): TGTGCCGGCAGTCTCGACGATGGCTACACCTTC. It specifies CAGSLDDGYTF.

The genes are TRBV9 and TRBJ2-2; possible D gene TRBD1, 5 bases. The CDR3 covers 14 residues. V was trimmed by 0 bases and J by 7 bases, leaving 10 bases between them. Germline values: CDR1 SGDLS, CDR2 YYNGEE. The CDR3, as DNA: TGTGCCAGCAGCGTAGTACAGGCGCGCGGGGAGCTGTTTTTT. It yields the protein CASSVVQARGELFF.